This T cell receptor (beta chain) was identified during a study of post-analysis software for immune sequencing data. CDR3 length: 14 amino acids. Germline CDR1 reads SGHKS; CDR2 reads YYEKEE (reference sequence). The germline V and J ends were trimmed by 0 bases and 11 bases, with 17 bases remaining between them. Overall study results and limits: Samples from one preparation batch, clustered by F measure, grouped strongly together. With TRBV5-6, TRBV5-1 and TRBV20-1 included, about 5 TRBV segments were more frequent in patients than in controls.

Researchers reported that TCR beta cDNA libraries carried unique molecular identifiers. TCRdb redid the calling of the PCR reads with MiXCR, one entry per CDR3 protein. Of 700,000 to 900,000 distinct CDR3 sequences listed, 46% are singletons. Concerning this clonotype itself: Its antigen is still unknown.

The chain has TRBV5-5 and TRBJ2-5, with a weak D call TRBD2 (6 bases). The specimen was blood. The origin of this receptor is a girl between 5 and 17 years old with multiple sclerosis. For the CDR3, the DNA is TGTGCCAGCAGCTTGGTGGAGGGAAGCTATGAGCAGTACTTC. Its protein is CASSLVEGSYEQYF.